Below are 26 T cell receptor beta chains sequenced from a single sample in a study of CD8+CD57+ T cells in acquired aplastic anemia. CDR3 and TCR beta VDJ profiling relied on genomic DNA as the template. MiXCR, run by TCRdb on the reads, gives a single entry per CDR3 protein. The sample carries approximately 200,000 distinct CDR3 sequences, approximately 60% recorded once. Sequencing was performed on sorted CD4+, CD8+, or CD8+CD57+ T cells (not recorded which) from PBMCs. The receptors were gathered from a human donor in good health.

This clonotype is a singleton in its sample. This chain joins TRBV2 and TRBJ1-2; D uncertain. The length of the CDR3 is 14 residues. With 1 base removed from V and 0 bases from J, the gap between germline ends came to 6 bases. CDR1 is SNHLY, CDR2 FYNNEI, per germline. The CDR3 protein is CASSEVGSNYGYTF. The CDR3 nucleotides read TGTGCCAGCAGTGAAGTCGGTTCTAACTATGGCTACACCTTC.

This clonotype was detected once. J is TRBJ2-1 and V is TRBV7-9; 7 positions match TRBD2. Germline values: CDR1 SEHNR, CDR2 FQNEAQ (reference sequence). Trimming at V came to 2 bases and at J to 3 bases, leaving 7 bases not matched to a gene. The CDR3 loop spans 16 amino acids. The CDR3 DNA sequence: TGTGCCAGCAGCTTACTGGCGGGAGCATACTACAATGAGCAGTTCTTC. Protein product: CASSLLAGAYYNEQFF.

By sample fraction, this clonotype is medium-sized (0.01 to 0.1%). The chain has TRBV20-1 and TRBJ1-6; 7 nucleotides agree with TRBD1. This CDR3 is 13 amino acids long. J gave up 13 bases and V 6 bases, and 12 bases lay outside the gene matches. From germline, CDR1 is DFQATT and CDR2 SNEGSKA (reference sequence). CDR3 coding DNA: TGCAGTGCCCGCCGGGGACAGCAGTTCCCCCTCCACTTT. Translating it yields CSARRGQQFPLHF.

This clonotype was seen repeatedly, ten times or more. The chain couples TRBV27 to TRBJ2-7; D ambiguous. Per the germline V gene, CDR1 is MNHEY and CDR2 is SMNVEV (reference sequence). The CDR3 covers 14 residues. V dropped 1 base and J dropped 1 base, with 8 bases sitting between them. The CDR3 is CASSLFSGSYEQYF. The DNA of the CDR3 is TGTGCCAGCAGTTTATTCTCAGGATCCTACGAGCAGTACTTC.

V usage is TRBV5-1 and J usage is TRBJ2-7, with D perhaps TRBD1 (5 bases). Germline CDR1 reads SGHRS; CDR2 reads YFSETQ. V was trimmed by 0 bases and J by 5 bases, leaving 12 bases between them. This CDR3 region has 14 residues. CDR3 sequence: CASSLGRVSHEQYF. The CDR3 nucleotides are TGCGCCAGCAGCTTGGGCAGGGTGAGCCACGAGCAGTACTTC.

As to this clonotype: The junction differs from germline at one of its ends, possibly a read error. This chain's CDR3 is CASSLVGGGETQYF. The CDR3 DNA sequence: TGTGCTAGCAGCTTAGTAGGGGGCGGAGAGACCCAGTACTTC. J is TRBJ2-5 and V is TRBV7-7; TRBD1 matches at 7 bases. Germline loops: CDR1 SSHAT, CDR2 FNYEAQ (reference sequence). This CDR3 region has 14 residues. The whole variable domain, remainder taken from reference TRBV7-7 and TRBJ2-5, is GAGVSQSPRYKVTKRGQDVTLRCDPISSHATLYWYQQALGQGPEFLTYFNYEAQPDKSGLPSDRFSAERPEGSISTLTIQRTEQRDSAMYRCASSLVGGGETQYFGPGTRLLVL.

The chain couples TRBV29-1 to TRBJ2-2; possibly TRBD2 for D (6 bases). From germline, CDR1 is SQVTM and CDR2 ANQGSEA. V was cut by 3 bases and J by 0 bases, with 8 bases left in between. The CDR3 extends over 14 amino acids. CDR3 protein: CSVDRGTNTGELFF. CDR3 nucleotides: TGCAGCGTTGATCGGGGGACGAACACCGGGGAGCTGTTTTTT.

The chain has TRBV20-1 and TRBJ2-5; possibly TRBD2 for D (5 bases). Germline values: CDR1 DFQATT, CDR2 SNEGSKA (reference sequence). The V and J ends lost 6 bases and 8 bases respectively, with 19 bases between them. This CDR3 has 13 amino acids. As DNA, the CDR3 is TGCAGTGCCCGTCTCTCCGTTCGGGAAACCCAGTACTTC. Translation gives CSARLSVRETQYF.

This chain links TRBV10-3 with TRBJ2-5; 9 positions agree with TRBD2. The germline gives CDR1 ENHRY, CDR2 SYGVKD. CDR3 length: 13 amino acids. V lost 11 bases to trimming and J lost 0 bases; unmatched junction nucleotides: 4. The CDR3: CASQRGDQETQYF. The CDR3 region has the DNA TGTGCCTCCCAGCGGGGGGACCAAGAGACCCAGTACTTC.

V and J are TRBV11-3 and TRBJ1-2; no reliable D call. From germline, CDR1 is SGHNT and CDR2 YENEEA. The ends were cut back, 5 bases at V and 4 bases at J, with 17 bases in the middle. This CDR3 spans 15 amino acids. The CDR3: CASSTTDTGPYGYTF. CDR3 coding DNA: TGTGCCAGCAGCACAACAGACACCGGGCCCTATGGCTACACCTTC.

This clonotype came up once. With a much larger clone just one base away, this may be a read error. V and J are TRBV4-1 and TRBJ1-1, with 7 bases identical to TRBD1. V lost 6 bases to trimming and J lost 6 bases; unmatched junction nucleotides: 7. The CDR3 covers 13 residues. Per the germline V gene, CDR1 is MGHRA and CDR2 is YSYEKL. This chain's CDR3 is CASSLTGDPEAFF. In DNA, the CDR3 is TGCGCCAGCAGTCTAACAGGGGATCCTGAAGCTTTCTTT.

This clonotype was counted at least ten times. V gene TRBV15 combines with J gene TRBJ2-3; possibly TRBD1 for D (6 bases). V gave up 1 base and J gave up 3 bases, with 14 bases separating them. CDR3 length: 16 amino acids. Germline V gene lookup returns CDR1 LNHNV and CDR2 YYDKDF (reference sequence). CDR3 sequence reads: CATSRGDTLRTDTQYF. DNA of the CDR3: TGTGCCACCAGCAGAGGGGACACCCTTCGGACAGATACGCAGTATTTT. Using reference TRBV15 and TRBJ2-3 for the parts outside the CDR3, the full variable domain is DAMVIQNPRYQVTQFGKPVTLSCSQTLNHNVMYWYQQKSSQAPKLLFHYYDKDFNNEADTPDNFQSRRPNTSFCFLDIRSPGLGDTAMYLCATSRGDTLRTDTQYFGPGTRLTVL.

This clonotype was seen ten or more times. The chain combines TRBV4-2 with TRBJ1-1; TRBD1 matches 8 bases. CDR1 LGHNA and CDR2 YNFKEQ come from the germline V gene. This CDR3 is 18 amino acids long. The V gene end was trimmed by 6 bases and the J gene end by 1 base; junction bases not matched to a gene: 16. The CDR3 DNA sequence: TGTGCCAGCAGATCGTGGGGGGGGGGACAGGCGAAGAACACTGAAGCTTTCTTT. Its protein is CASRSWGGGQAKNTEAFF.

V is TRBV20-1 and J is TRBJ2-7; a weak D match, TRBD1 (5 bases). There are 12 residues in the CDR3. Germline CDR1 and CDR2: DFQATT and SNEGSKA (reference sequence). Trimming shortened V by 3 bases and J by 2 bases, and 8 bases separated the two germline ends. Here the CDR3 DNA reads TGCAGTGCTAGCGCAGGGACCTACGAGCAGTACTTC. This sequence encodes CSASAGTYEQYF.

This clonotype showed up many times. This chain links TRBV9 with TRBJ1-1; the match to TRBD1 covers 7 bases. This CDR3 region has 14 residues. Unmatched junction bases numbered 2, after V lost 3 bases and J lost 0 bases. Germline V gives CDR1 SGDLS, CDR2 YYNGEE. The CDR3 sequence is CASSGGQMNTEAFF. The CDR3 DNA sequence: TGTGCCAGCAGCGGGGGACAGATGAACACTGAAGCTTTCTTT.

The V call is TRBV7-9, the J call TRBJ2-1; D is perhaps TRBD2 (6 bases). Germline V gives CDR1 SEHNR, CDR2 FQNEAQ (reference sequence). V shed 5 bases and J shed 0 bases, with 20 bases lying between them. This CDR3 is 18 amino acids long. The CDR3 is CASSQSTGEPYSYNEQFF. The CDR3 DNA sequence: TGTGCCAGCAGCCAATCCACGGGGGAGCCATACTCCTACAATGAGCAGTTCTTC.

This chain joins TRBV28 and TRBJ2-4, with TRBD2 matching over 13 bases. The junction had 7 bases not matched to a gene; V was cut back by 6 bases and J by 8 bases. The CDR3 length is 15 residues. Germline V gives CDR1 MDHEN, CDR2 SYDVKM. DNA of the CDR3: TGTGCCAGCAGACGGACTAGCGGGAGATTGGACATTCAGTACTTC. Its translation is CASRRTSGRLDIQYF. The variable domain in full, completed from reference TRBV28 and TRBJ2-4, reads DVKVTQSSRYLVKRTGEKVFLECVQDMDHENMFWYRQDPGLGLRLIYFSYDVKMKEKGDIPEGYSVSREKKERFSLILESASTNQTSMYLCASRRTSGRLDIQYFGAGTRLSVL.

The V call is TRBV2, the J call TRBJ2-1; D call uncertain. The CDR3 is 13 residues long. CDR1 is SNHLY and CDR2 is FYNNEI in the germline V gene. V was clipped by 6 bases and J by 2 bases, with 8 bases between them. In DNA form, the CDR3 reads TGTGCCAGCAGGGGGTATACCTACAATGAGCAGTTCTTC. It translates to CASRGYTYNEQFF. Variable domain in full (rest from reference TRBV2 and TRBJ2-1): EPEVTQTPSHQVTQMGQEVILRCVPISNHLYFYWYRQILGQKVEFLVSFYNNEISEKSEIFDDQFSVERPDGSNFTLKIRSTKLEDSAMYFCASRGYTYNEQFFGPGTRLTVL.

This clonotype was detected many times. The chain joins TRBV19 to TRBJ2-1; a weak D match, TRBD1 (5 bases). V was clipped by 5 bases and J by 13 bases, with 12 bases between them. There are 11 residues in the CDR3. Germline V CDR1 and CDR2: LNHDA, SQIVND (reference sequence). CDR3 bases: TGTGCCAGTAGTGTAGGGGCAGGCCAGTTCTTC. Protein sequence: CASSVGAGQFF.

This clonotype was detected only a few times. V usage is TRBV6-1 and J usage is TRBJ1-5, with TRBD1 identical over 7 bases. The CDR3 sequence is 15 residues long. With V trimmed by 6 bases and J by 4 bases, 9 bases remained unmatched. Germline values: CDR1 MNHNS, CDR2 SASEGT. Here the CDR3 DNA reads TGTGCCAGCAGCGTTGGGGACAGCTTAAATCAGCCCCAGCATTTT. Encoded protein: CASSVGDSLNQPQHF.

For this clonotype: One end of the junction varies from germline; a read error may be responsible. This chain uses TRBV7-9 with TRBJ2-5; D might be TRBD1 or TRBD2, each matching 5 bases. The CDR3 totals 10 residues. The germline V gene has CDR1 SEHNR and CDR2 FQNEAQ (reference sequence). The CDR3 DNA reads TGTGCCAGCAGCTTGAGGGGACCGGCCTTT. Its translation is CASSLRGPAF.

The table lists this clonotype with a few counts. The missing conserved phenylalanine or tryptophan at the end of this CDR3 makes a read error likely. This chain links TRBV4-1 with TRBJ1-1, with unresolved D. The ends were cut back, 1 base at V and 3 bases at J, with 6 bases in the middle. From germline, CDR1 is MGHRA and CDR2 YSYEKL. The CDR3 contains 13 residues. The CDR3, as DNA: TGCGCCAGCAGCCAAGGCCCCTACACTGAAGCTTTCGTT. Its protein product is CASSQGPYTEAFV.

J is TRBJ2-1 and V is TRBV7-2; 12 positions match TRBD2. Unmatched junction bases numbered 6, after V lost 5 bases and J lost 10 bases. CDR1 SGHTA and CDR2 FQGNSA come from the germline V gene. The CDR3 spans 14 residues. CDR3 region: CASSPRLAGEEQFF. CDR3 sequence (DNA): TGTGCCAGCAGCCCCAGACTAGCGGGAGAGGAGCAGTTCTTC. Complete variable domain (other parts from reference TRBV7-2 and TRBJ2-1): GAGVSQSPSNKVTEKGKDVELRCDPISGHTALYWYRQSLGQGLEFLIYFQGNSAPDKSGLPSDRFSAERTGGSVSTLTIQRTQQEDSAVYLCASSPRLAGEEQFFGPGTRLTVL.

The rearrangement links TRBV10-3 to TRBJ1-1; D might be TRBD1 (5 bases). The CDR3 has 13 amino acids. Trimming shortened V by 8 bases and J by 0 bases, and 10 bases separated the two germline ends. Germline V gene sequence: CDR1 ENHRY, CDR2 SYGVKD. CDR3 bases: TGTGCCATCGCGACAGAACTGAACACTGAAGCTTTCTTT. It specifies CAIATELNTEAFF.

This clonotype was seen ten or more times. The chain has TRBV9 and TRBJ2-3, with D uncertain. Trimming removed 1 base at V and 5 bases at J, with 5 bases between. Germline-derived CDR1 and CDR2 are SGDLS and YYNGEE. The CDR3 has 12 residues. CDR3 sequence reads: CASSVYGDTQYF. The DNA for the CDR3 is TGTGCCAGCAGCGTATATGGAGATACGCAGTATTTT. The variable domain in full, with the rest retrieved from reference TRBV9 and TRBJ2-3, is DSGVTQTPKHLITATGQRVTLRCSPRSGDLSVYWYQQSLDQGLQFLIQYYNGEERAKGNILERFSAQQFPDLHSELNLSSLELGDSALYFCASSVYGDTQYFGPGTRLTVL.

The gene calls are TRBV12-3 or TRBV12-4 and TRBJ2-3; 13 bases are a match to TRBD2. V lost 7 bases and J lost 1; bases outside the gene matches: 5. This CDR3 is built from 16 residues. This CDR3 reads CASTGTSGVRTDTQYF. CDR3 in DNA: TGTGCCAGCACGGGGACTAGCGGGGTTCGCACAGATACGCAGTATTTT.